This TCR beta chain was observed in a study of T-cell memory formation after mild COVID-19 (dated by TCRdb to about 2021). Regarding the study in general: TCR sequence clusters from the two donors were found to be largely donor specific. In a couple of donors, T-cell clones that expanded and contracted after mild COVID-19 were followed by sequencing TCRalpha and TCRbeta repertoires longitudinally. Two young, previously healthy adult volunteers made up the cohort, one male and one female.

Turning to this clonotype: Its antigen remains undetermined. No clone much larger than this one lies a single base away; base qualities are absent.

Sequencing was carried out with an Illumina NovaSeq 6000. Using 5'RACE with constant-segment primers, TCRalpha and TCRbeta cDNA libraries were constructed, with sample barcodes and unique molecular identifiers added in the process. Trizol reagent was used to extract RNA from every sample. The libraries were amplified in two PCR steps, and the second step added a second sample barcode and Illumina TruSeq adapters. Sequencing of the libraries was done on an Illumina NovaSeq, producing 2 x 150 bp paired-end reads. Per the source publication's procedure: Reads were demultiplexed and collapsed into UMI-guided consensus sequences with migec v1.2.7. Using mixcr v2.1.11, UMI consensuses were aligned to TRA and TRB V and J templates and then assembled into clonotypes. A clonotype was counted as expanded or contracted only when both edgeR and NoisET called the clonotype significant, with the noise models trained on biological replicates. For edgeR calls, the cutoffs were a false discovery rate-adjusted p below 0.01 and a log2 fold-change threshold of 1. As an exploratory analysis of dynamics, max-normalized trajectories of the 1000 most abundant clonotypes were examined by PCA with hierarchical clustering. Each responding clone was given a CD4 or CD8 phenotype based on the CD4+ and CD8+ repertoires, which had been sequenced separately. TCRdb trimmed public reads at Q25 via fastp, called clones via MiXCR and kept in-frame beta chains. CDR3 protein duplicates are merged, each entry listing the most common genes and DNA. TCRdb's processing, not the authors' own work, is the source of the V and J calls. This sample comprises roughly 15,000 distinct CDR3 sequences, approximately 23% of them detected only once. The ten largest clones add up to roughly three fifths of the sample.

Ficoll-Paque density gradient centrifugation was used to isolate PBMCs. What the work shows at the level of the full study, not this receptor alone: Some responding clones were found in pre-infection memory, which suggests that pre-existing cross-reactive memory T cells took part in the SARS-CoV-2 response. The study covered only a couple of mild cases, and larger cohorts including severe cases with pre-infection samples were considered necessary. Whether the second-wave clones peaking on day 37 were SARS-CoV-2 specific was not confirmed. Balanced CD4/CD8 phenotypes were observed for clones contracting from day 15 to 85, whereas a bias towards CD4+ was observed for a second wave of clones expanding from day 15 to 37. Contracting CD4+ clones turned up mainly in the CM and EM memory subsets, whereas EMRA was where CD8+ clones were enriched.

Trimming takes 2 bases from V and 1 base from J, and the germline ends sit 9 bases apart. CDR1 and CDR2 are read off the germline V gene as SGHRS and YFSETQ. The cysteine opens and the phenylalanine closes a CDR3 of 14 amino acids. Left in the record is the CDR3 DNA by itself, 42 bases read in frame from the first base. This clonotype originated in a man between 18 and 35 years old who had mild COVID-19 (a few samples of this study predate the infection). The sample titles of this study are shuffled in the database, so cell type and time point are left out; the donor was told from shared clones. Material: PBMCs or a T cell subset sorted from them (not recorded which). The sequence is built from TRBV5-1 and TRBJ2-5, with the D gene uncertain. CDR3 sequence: CASSLSPGQETQYF. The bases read TGCGCCAGCAGCTTAAGTCCCGGCCAAGAGACCCAGTACTTC. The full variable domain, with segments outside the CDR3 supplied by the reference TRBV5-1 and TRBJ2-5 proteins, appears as KAGVTQTPRYLIKTRGQQVTLSCSPISGHRSVSWYQQTPGQGLQFLFEYFSETQRNKGNFPGRFSGRQFSNSRSEMNVSTLELGDSALYLCASSLSPGQETQYFGPGTRLLVL.